This entry lists 15 T cell receptor beta chains sequenced from one sample in a study of radiotherapy plus CTLA-4 blockade in lung cancer. Generated by immunoSEQ multiplex PCR, the TCRdb table keeps only in-frame clones and is missing some. The sample yields more than 90,000 clones, roughly 88% seen once. The sequencing here drew on peripheral blood, taken from a patient treated with radiotherapy plus ipilimumab. The receptors were sampled from a human donor with non-small cell lung cancer that progressed on radiotherapy plus ipilimumab.

The chain combines TRBV18 with TRBJ1-3, with D uncertain. V dropped 4 bases and J dropped 2 bases, with 15 bases sitting between them. The CDR3 length is 16 residues. The germline CDR1 and CDR2 sequences are KGHSH and LQKENI. The CDR3, as DNA: TGTGCCAGCTCACTCACTTTTGAGGCAACTGGAAACACCATATATTTT. Translating it yields CASSLTFEATGNTIYF.

The rearrangement joins TRBV5-1 to TRBJ1-5, with a weak D call TRBD1 (6 bases). The germline V gene has CDR1 SGHRS and CDR2 YFSETQ. Trimming shortened V by 4 bases and J by 7 bases, and 18 bases separated the two germline ends. The CDR3 covers 15 residues. CDR3 protein: CASSPGGAGEQPQHF. CDR3 nucleotide sequence: TGCGCCAGCAGCCCCGGGGGGGCGGGCGAACAGCCCCAGCATTTT. Combining the CDR3 with reference TRBV5-1 and TRBJ1-5 gives the whole variable domain KAGVTQTPRYLIKTRGQQVTLSCSPISGHRSVSWYQQTPGQGLQFLFEYFSETQRNKGNFPGRFSGRQFSNSRSEMNVSTLELGDSALYLCASSPGGAGEQPQHFGDGTRLSIL.

V usage is TRBV6-5 and J usage is TRBJ1-1; 7 bases are a match to TRBD1. Trimming at V came to 6 bases and at J to 3 bases, leaving 4 bases not matched to a gene. The CDR3 contains 13 residues. CDR1 is MNHEY, CDR2 SVGAGI, per germline. In nucleotides, the CDR3 is TGTGCCAGCAGGAACGACAGGGACACTGAAGCTTTCTTT. This sequence encodes CASRNDRDTEAFF.

J is TRBJ2-7 and V is TRBV2, with TRBD1 identical over 9 bases. Germline V lookup: CDR1 SNHLY, CDR2 FYNNEI. The CDR3 totals 15 residues. V lost 4 bases, J lost 1 base, and 5 bases stayed unmatched. The DNA of the CDR3 is TGTGCCAGCAGTGCCGGGACAGGGCCTTCCTACGAGCAGTACTTC. This translates into CASSAGTGPSYEQYF.

The chain has TRBV7-8 and TRBJ2-3; D possibly corresponds to TRBD2 (7 bases). Trimming stripped 8 bases from V and 2 bases from J, with 17 bases between. This CDR3 has 15 residues. From germline, CDR1 is SGHVS and CDR2 FQNEAQ. The CDR3 spells CASGDRGAHTDTQYF. The CDR3 DNA reads TGTGCCAGCGGGGATCGGGGGGCTCACACAGATACGCAGTATTTT.

This chain links TRBV6-6 with TRBJ2-5; tentatively, D is TRBD1 (6 bases). The CDR3 runs 15 residues. Trimming removed 7 bases at V and 5 bases at J, with 20 bases between. Germline CDR1 MNHNY, CDR2 SVGAGI (reference sequence). In nucleotides, the CDR3 is TGTGCCAGCAAGAAACCAGGGGCGCACGGGGAGACCCAGTACTTC. It translates to CASKKPGAHGETQYF.

This clone has a handful of counts. The rearrangement joins TRBV7-8 to TRBJ2-1; 7 bases line up with TRBD2. After removal of 4 bases from V and 4 bases from J, the junction contained 10 bases not matched to a gene. The CDR3 totals 16 residues. The germline V gene encodes CDR1 SGHVS and CDR2 FQNEAQ. The CDR3 here is CASSSERDSIYNEQFF. Here the CDR3 DNA reads TGTGCCAGCAGCTCAGAGCGGGATTCGATATACAATGAGCAGTTCTTC.

The table lists this clone with a few counts. This chain links TRBV12-5 with TRBJ1-5; D ambiguous. There are 14 residues in the CDR3. Trimming removed 5 bases from V and 1 base from J, with 9 bases in between. The germline V gene has CDR1 LGHNT and CDR2 FRNRAP. Written as DNA, the CDR3 is TGTGCTAGTGGTCGGACTGGGAGCAATCAGCCCCAGCATTTT. Encoded protein: CASGRTGSNQPQHF.

This sequence joins TRBV5-1 and TRBJ2-2, with TRBD1 identical over 8 bases. Trimming cost V 0 bases and J 9 bases; bases outside gene matches: 10. In germline, CDR1 is SGHRS, CDR2 YFSETQ. This CDR3 region has 16 residues. Here the CDR3 DNA reads TGCGCCAGCAGCTTGGGATTTGAGACAGGGGACCGGGAGCTGTTTTTT. Encoded protein: CASSLGFETGDRELFF.

The J gene is TRBJ1-1, the V gene TRBV30; perhaps TRBD1 as D (5 bases). The CDR3 runs 11 residues. V lost 4 bases and J 11 bases, leaving 14 bases between the germline ends. Germline V gives CDR1 GTSNPN, CDR2 SVGIG (reference sequence). The CDR3 coding sequence is TGTGCCTGGATTAGGGGCACTGGGGCTTTCTTT. Its translation is CAWIRGTGAFF.

The V and J genes are TRBV7-8 and TRBJ2-5; D call uncertain. The CDR3 runs to 12 residues. Germline V gene data show CDR1 as SGHVS and CDR2 as FQNEAQ. V was clipped by 5 bases and J by 0 bases, with 4 bases between them. The CDR3 is CASSPYQETQYF. CDR3 nucleotide sequence: TGTGCCAGCAGCCCCTACCAAGAGACCCAGTACTTC.

This sequence joins TRBV4-1 and TRBJ1-2, with 10 bases lining up with TRBD1. Per germline, CDR1 MGHRA and CDR2 YSYEKL. V lost 5 bases to trimming and J lost 7 bases; unmatched junction nucleotides: 10. The CDR3 has 15 residues. CDR3 amino acids: CASSNPGQGWGGYTF. As DNA, the CDR3 is TGCGCCAGCAGCAATCCGGGACAGGGGTGGGGTGGCTACACCTTC.

The V gene is TRBV15, the J gene TRBJ2-1; 8 bases fit TRBD2. Germline CDR1 is LNHNV and CDR2 is YYDKDF (reference sequence). This CDR3 comprises 16 residues. The J segment lost 6 bases and the V segment lost 1 base, leaving 8 bases of the junction unmatched. The chain's CDR3 is CATSRGGSGSINEQFF. In DNA, the CDR3 is TGTGCCACCAGCAGAGGGGGAAGCGGGAGTATCAATGAGCAGTTCTTC.

This chain joins TRBV7-8 and TRBJ2-1; D not certain. The V gene's germline CDR1 is SGHVS and CDR2 FQNEAQ. The CDR3 consists of 16 residues. Trimming removed 1 base at V and 2 bases at J, with 12 bases between. The CDR3 DNA reads as TGTGCCAGCAGCTTAGGGGGTAGGGCAACCTACAATGAGCAGTTCTTC. Residues: CASSLGGRATYNEQFF.

This CDR3 is CASSQTGGYEQYF. The CDR3 DNA sequence: TGTGCCAGCAGCCAAACGGGTGGCTACGAGCAGTACTTC. The chain has TRBV14 and TRBJ2-7; D is uncertain. CDR1 and CDR2 (germline): SGHDN, FVKESK. V lost 2 bases and J lost 3, with 8 bases in between. There are 13 residues in the CDR3.